This T cell receptor (beta chain) was profiled in a study of cytomegalovirus exposure and HLA in healthy donors. The study, taken as a whole, reports: The study flagged approximately 180 TCR beta chains as cytomegalovirus-associated.

Looked up from germline, CDR1 is LNHDA and CDR2 is SQIVND (reference sequence). The V end lost 1 base, the J end lost 9 bases, and 13 bases lay between the germline ends. CDR3 size: 14 residues. The PCR ran on 60 Vbeta and 13 Jbeta primers. Per the original methods: A follow-up analysis tallied approximately 85 million unique TCR beta chains, roughly 11 million shared. TCRdb's table, derived via immunoSEQ multiplex PCR, lists solely in-frame clones and lacks some. The DNA gave D and trimming, while V, J and clone size come from that table. The table lists approximately 170,000 clones, 60% to 80% of them singletons. To note about this clone: Its target is not known.

The sample taken for sequencing was PBMCs. The chain recombines TRBV19 with TRBJ2-1, with D possibly being TRBD1 (7 bases). The clonotype comes from a woman aged 18 to 35 in good health and CMV-seronegative. Here the CDR3 reads CASSIGQGGTEQFF. DNA for the CDR3: TGTGCCAGTAGTATAGGACAGGGAGGCACTGAGCAGTTCTTC.